At least ten counts were recorded for the clone carrying this TCR beta chain. Its target is unknown. The data originate from a study of T cell repertoires in cytomegalovirus infection. TCRdb re-called the reads through MiXCR, storing one row per CDR3 protein. The table has approximately 990,000 distinct CDR3 sequences, about 33% seen once. Germline V gene data show CDR1 as MNHEY and CDR2 as SVGEGT. Trimming took 7 bases from V and 8 from J, leaving 17 bases between them. The CDR3 totals 14 residues. The material was cultured CD8+ T cells from PBMCs, obtained from culture after CMV antigen stimulation. The TCR was taken from a human donor in good health (CMV status not recorded). Some clones in this sample may be carry-over from other donors' samples. This chain uses TRBV6-2 or TRBV6-3 with TRBJ1-4; D gene ambiguous. CDR3 sequence reads: CASTSLVVSEKLFF. The CDR3 DNA reads TGTGCCAGCACTTCCTTGGTGGTCAGCGAAAAACTGTTTTTT.